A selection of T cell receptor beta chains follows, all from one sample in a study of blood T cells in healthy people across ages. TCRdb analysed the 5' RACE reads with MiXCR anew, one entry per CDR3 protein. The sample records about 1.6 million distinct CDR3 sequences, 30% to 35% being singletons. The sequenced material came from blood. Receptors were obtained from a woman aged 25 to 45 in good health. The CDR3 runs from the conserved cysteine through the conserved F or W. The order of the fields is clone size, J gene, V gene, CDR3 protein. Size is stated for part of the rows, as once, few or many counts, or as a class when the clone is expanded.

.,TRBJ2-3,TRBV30,CAWSWYRAGGPSSTDTQYF
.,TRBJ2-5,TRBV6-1,CASSGLAALQETQYF
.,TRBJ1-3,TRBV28,CASRPPGGNTIYF
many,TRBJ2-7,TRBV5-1,CASSLTSGTYEQYF
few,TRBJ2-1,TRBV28,CASSSIGADEQFF
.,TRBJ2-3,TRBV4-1,CASSPNQGRAMDTQYF
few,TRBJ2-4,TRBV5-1,CASSFPPLAGDPHEQYF
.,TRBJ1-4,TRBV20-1,CSARDGALTNEKRFF
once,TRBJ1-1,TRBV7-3,CASSLKGLSTEAFF
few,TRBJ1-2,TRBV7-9,CASTEVGGYTF
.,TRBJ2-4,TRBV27,CASSPPEGLAKNIQYF
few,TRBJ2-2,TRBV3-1,CASSQVSGELFF
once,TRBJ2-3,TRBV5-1,CASSPEGLAVSTDTQYF
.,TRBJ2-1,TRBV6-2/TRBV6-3,CASSYFGGANEQFF
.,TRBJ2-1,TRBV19,CASSIGSSFYNEQFF